The 15 T cell receptor beta chains reported below all come from one sample, sequenced in a study of T cells in localized non-small cell lung cancer. Profiled with immunoSEQ multiplex PCR; TCRdb holds only in-frame clones, not every one. The sample shows some 29,000 clones, 80% to 90% of them seen only once. The specimen comprised peripheral blood, sampled before any cancer treatment. These TCRs come from a male donor older than 55 with stage I lung adenocarcinoma.

The chain is built from TRBV5-1 and TRBJ2-3; TRBD2 agrees at 7 bases. This CDR3 is 18 amino acids long. With 4 bases clipped from V and 2 bases from J, the junction kept 16 bases outside the gene matches. Germline V gene lookup returns CDR1 SGHRS and CDR2 YFSETQ. CDR3 coding DNA: TGCGCCAGCAGCATAGGACTAGTTCAACGCTCCCTCACAGATACGCAGTATTTT. It yields the protein CASSIGLVQRSLTDTQYF.

The V and J genes are TRBV30 and TRBJ2-7; 9 positions match TRBD1. The germline gives CDR1 GTSNPN, CDR2 SVGIG (reference sequence). This CDR3 has 14 residues. The V and J ends lost 1 base and 2 bases, in that order; junction bases with no gene match: 3. The CDR3 sequence is CAWSGQGVPYEQYF. CDR3 sequence (DNA): TGTGCCTGGAGTGGACAGGGGGTTCCCTACGAGCAGTACTTC.

This clone showed up just a few times. This sequence joins TRBV28 and TRBJ1-2, with no clear D. Trimming stripped 2 bases from V and 4 bases from J, with 5 bases between. CDR1 is MDHEN and CDR2 is SYDVKM in the germline V gene. The CDR3 covers 12 residues. CDR3 nucleotide sequence: TGTGCCAGCAGTTTAACCGCCTATGGCTACACCTTC. This sequence encodes CASSLTAYGYTF.

The V call is TRBV10-2, the J call TRBJ2-7; perhaps TRBD1 as D (6 bases). Germline V gene lookup returns CDR1 WSHSY and CDR2 SAAADI. The CDR3 is 14 amino acids. With 8 bases removed from V and 2 bases from J, the gap between germline ends came to 16 bases. The CDR3 reads CASAPKDRAYEQYF. The CDR3 DNA reads TGCGCCAGCGCCCCAAAGGACAGAGCCTACGAGCAGTACTTC.

The V and J genes are TRBV18 and TRBJ1-2, with no clear D. V gave up 0 bases and J gave up 3 bases, with 11 bases separating them. The length of the CDR3 is 15 residues. The germline CDR1 and CDR2 sequences are KGHSH and LQKENI. CDR3 sequence: CASSPPSGTHYGYTF. In nucleotides, the CDR3 is TGTGCCAGCTCACCACCGAGCGGCACTCACTATGGCTACACCTTC.

This sequence joins TRBV28 and TRBJ1-2; D perhaps matches TRBD1 (5 bases). V was trimmed by 10 bases and J by 8 bases, leaving 17 bases between them. Germline assignment: CDR1 MDHEN and CDR2 SYDVKM. The CDR3 has 12 residues. CDR3 nucleotide sequence: TGTGCCACCGCGGGGACGGTGGACGGCTACACCTTC. This sequence encodes CATAGTVDGYTF.

This clone is a singleton in its sample. The V gene is TRBV5-4, the J gene TRBJ1-6, with TRBD1 identical over 8 bases. Trimming took 5 bases from V and 9 from J; bases not matched to a gene: 7. This CDR3 region has 14 residues. Germline CDR1 is SGHNT and CDR2 is YYREEE (reference sequence). CDR3 bases: TGTGCCAGCAGTAATCAGGGGGCTGGTTCACCCCTCCACTTT. It specifies CASSNQGAGSPLHF.

The sample holds one count of this clone. Here the CDR3 DNA reads TGTGCCAGCAGCCGGCGGAGGGTAGCGGGACTCAATGAGCAGTTCTTC. Encoded protein: CASSRRRVAGLNEQFF. The genes are TRBV7-2 and TRBJ2-1; 8 bases agree with TRBD2. The CDR3 loop spans 16 amino acids. CDR1 and CDR2 (germline): SGHTA, FQGNSA. V gave up 5 bases and J gave up 6 bases; unmatched junction bases: 12.

This chain joins TRBV30 and TRBJ1-2, with D possibly matching TRBD1 (6 bases). This CDR3 is 13 amino acids long. The V end lost 4 bases, the J end lost 8 bases, and 17 bases lay between the germline ends. Germline CDR1 and CDR2: GTSNPN and SVGIG (reference sequence). The CDR3 nucleotides read TGTGCCTGGACAGGGGATCACAGCGTCGGCTACACCTTC. This encodes CAWTGDHSVGYTF.

CDR3 nucleotides: TGTGCCAGCAGCCCTGCGGGGGGGCCAGGAGATACGCAGTATTTT. It is translated as CASSPAGGPGDTQYF. The chain has TRBV11-2 and TRBJ2-3, with 9 nucleotides matching TRBD2. This CDR3 has 15 amino acids. Per germline, CDR1 SGHAT and CDR2 FQNNGV. Unmatched junction bases numbered 8, after V lost 5 bases and J lost 5 bases.

J is TRBJ2-3 and V is TRBV5-1, with D possibly matching TRBD2 (7 bases). Germline CDR1 reads SGHRS; CDR2 reads YFSETQ. The CDR3 extends over 17 amino acids. V was shortened by 3 bases and J by 2 bases, with 19 bases between the two germline ends. Here the CDR3 DNA reads TGCGCCAGCAGCTCGGAGGGAGGGGGTGAAACCACAGATACGCAGTATTTT. This gives the protein CASSSEGGGETTDTQYF.

V usage is TRBV7-2 and J usage is TRBJ1-2; 8 positions agree with TRBD1. Trimming cost V 1 base and J 3 bases; bases outside gene matches: 4. Germline CDR1 reads SGHTA; CDR2 reads FQGNSA. The CDR3 contains 15 residues. The CDR3 loop is CASSLVAGQDYGYTF. Here the CDR3 DNA reads TGTGCCAGCAGCTTAGTCGCGGGACAGGACTATGGCTACACCTTC. Drawing the rest from reference TRBV7-2 and TRBJ1-2, the complete variable domain is GAGVSQSPSNKVTEKGKDVELRCDPISGHTALYWYRQSLGQGLEFLIYFQGNSAPDKSGLPSDRFSAERTGGSVSTLTIQRTQQEDSAVYLCASSLVAGQDYGYTFGSGTRLTVV.

The rearrangement links TRBV6-5 to TRBJ2-3; D is possibly TRBD1 (5 bases). Germline V gives CDR1 MNHEY, CDR2 SVGAGI. CDR3 size: 16 residues. The germline V and J ends were trimmed by 0 bases and 5 bases, with 15 bases remaining between them. CDR3 region: CASSYSRQGPIDTQYF. The DNA for the CDR3 is TGTGCCAGCAGTTACTCGCGGCAGGGTCCGATAGATACGCAGTATTTT.

The rearrangement joins TRBV28 to TRBJ1-5; D gene uncertain. With 6 bases removed from V and 2 bases from J, the gap between germline ends came to 8 bases. Germline loops: CDR1 MDHEN, CDR2 SYDVKM. There are 13 residues in the CDR3. The DNA of the CDR3 is TGTGCCAGCAGACTTGTAGGCAATCAGCCCCAGCATTTT. This sequence encodes CASRLVGNQPQHF.

This clone turned up a few times. The chain uses TRBV11-2 and TRBJ2-7, with 8 bases aligning to TRBD1. The CDR3 loop spans 14 amino acids. Germline CDR1 reads SGHAT; CDR2 reads FQNNGV. Germline trimming cut 6 bases from V and 5 bases from J; bases unmatched to any gene: 9. CDR3 nucleotide sequence: TGTGCCAGCAGTCGAGCCCAGGGGGCGGACGAGCAGTACTTC. Translation: CASSRAQGADEQYF.